Sequencing of this TCR beta chain was carried out in a study of monozygotic twins with inflammatory bowel disease. Following a re-call of the 5' RACE reads, TCRdb has one entry per CDR3 protein and lacks DNA. The sample table sets out approximately 380,000 distinct CDR3 sequences. CDR1 SGHNT and CDR2 YYREEE come from the germline V gene (reference sequence). CDR3 length equals 11 residues. This TCR was recovered from a human donor with ulcerative colitis or Crohn's disease, or a healthy co-twin of an affected twin (not recorded which). The chain couples TRBV5-4 to TRBJ2-3. The sequenced sample consisted of blood. The CDR3: CASSIGDTQYF.